This T cell receptor beta chain was identified during a study of blood T cell repertoires in COVID-19. Study-level information: The analysed material was cDNA or gDNA that came from T cells, B-cell-depleted T cells, or PBMCs.

The trim removed 2 bases at V and 3 bases at J, leaving 7 bases unmatched. Germline lookup yields CDR1 SEHNR and CDR2 FQNEAQ (reference sequence). The CDR3 is 16 residues long. Authors' processing steps: Researchers report that nucleated cell counts were estimated from reference gene primer amplification. Profiled with immunoSEQ multiplex PCR; TCRdb holds only in-frame clones, not every one. The D gene and trimming were derived from the DNA, and the V and J assignments and clone size from that table. This sample carries under 450,000 clones, about 88% of them seen once, and the ten largest clones take about 2.7%.

The V and J genes are TRBV7-9 and TRBJ1-1, with 9 bases identical to TRBD1. The TCR was taken from a woman aged 25 to 39 who had recovered from COVID-19. Sequenced material: PBMCs or T cells enriched from blood (not recorded which). CDR3 nucleotide sequence: TGTGCCAGCAGCTTAAGGGGGACAGGGACGCACACTGAAGCTTTCTTT. Its protein product is CASSLRGTGTHTEAFF.